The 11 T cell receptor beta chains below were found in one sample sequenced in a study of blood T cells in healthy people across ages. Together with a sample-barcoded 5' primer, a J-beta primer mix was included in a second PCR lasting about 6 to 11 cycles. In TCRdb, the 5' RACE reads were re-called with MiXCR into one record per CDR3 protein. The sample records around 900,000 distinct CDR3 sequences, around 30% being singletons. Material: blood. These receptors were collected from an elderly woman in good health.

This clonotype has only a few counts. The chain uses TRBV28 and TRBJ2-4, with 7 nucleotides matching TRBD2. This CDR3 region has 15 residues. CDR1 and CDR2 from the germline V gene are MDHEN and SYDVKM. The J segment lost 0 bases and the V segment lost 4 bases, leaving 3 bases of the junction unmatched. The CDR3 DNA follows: TGTGCCAGCAGTTCTAGCGGCTTAGCCAAAAACATTCAGTACTTC. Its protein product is CASSSSGLAKNIQYF. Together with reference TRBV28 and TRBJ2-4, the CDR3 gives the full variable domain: DVKVTQSSRYLVKRTGEKVFLECVQDMDHENMFWYRQDPGLGLRLIYFSYDVKMKEKGDIPEGYSVSREKKERFSLILESASTNQTSMYLCASSSSGLAKNIQYFGAGTRLSVL.

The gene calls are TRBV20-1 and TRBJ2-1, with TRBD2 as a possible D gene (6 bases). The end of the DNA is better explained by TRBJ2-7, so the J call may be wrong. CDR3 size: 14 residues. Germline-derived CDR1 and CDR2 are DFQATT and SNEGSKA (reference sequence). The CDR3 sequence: CSASRELVYNEQYF. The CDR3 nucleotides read TGCAGTGCTAGCCGGGAGCTGGTCTACAATGAGCAGTACTTC.

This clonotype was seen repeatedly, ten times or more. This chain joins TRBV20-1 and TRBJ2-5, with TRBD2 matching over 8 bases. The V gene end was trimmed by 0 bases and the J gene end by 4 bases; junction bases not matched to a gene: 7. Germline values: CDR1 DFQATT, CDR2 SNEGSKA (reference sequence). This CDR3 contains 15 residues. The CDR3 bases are TGCAGTGCTAGAGAGAGGACTAGCCCTGCAGAGACCCAGTACTTC. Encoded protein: CSARERTSPAETQYF.

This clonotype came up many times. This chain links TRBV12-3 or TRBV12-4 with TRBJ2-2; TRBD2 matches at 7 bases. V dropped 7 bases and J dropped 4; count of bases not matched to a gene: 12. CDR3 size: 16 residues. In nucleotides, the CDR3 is TGTGCCAGCACCCTTCCCGGCGGGGGAGGCACCGGGGAGCTGTTTTTT. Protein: CASTLPGGGGTGELFF.

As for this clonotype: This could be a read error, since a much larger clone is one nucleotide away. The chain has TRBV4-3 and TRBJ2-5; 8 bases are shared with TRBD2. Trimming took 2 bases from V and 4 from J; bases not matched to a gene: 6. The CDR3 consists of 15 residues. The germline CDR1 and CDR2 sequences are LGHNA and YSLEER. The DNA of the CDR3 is TGCGCCAGCAGCCAAAAACTAGCGGAGGTAGAGACCCAGTACTTC. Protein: CASSQKLAEVETQYF.

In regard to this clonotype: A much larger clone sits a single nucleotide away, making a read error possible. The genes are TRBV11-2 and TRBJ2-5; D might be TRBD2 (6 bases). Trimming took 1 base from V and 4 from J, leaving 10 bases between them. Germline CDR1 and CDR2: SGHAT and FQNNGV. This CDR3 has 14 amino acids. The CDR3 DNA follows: TGTGCCAGCAGCTTAGGTATGGGAGGAGAGACCCAGTACTTC. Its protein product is CASSLGMGGETQYF.

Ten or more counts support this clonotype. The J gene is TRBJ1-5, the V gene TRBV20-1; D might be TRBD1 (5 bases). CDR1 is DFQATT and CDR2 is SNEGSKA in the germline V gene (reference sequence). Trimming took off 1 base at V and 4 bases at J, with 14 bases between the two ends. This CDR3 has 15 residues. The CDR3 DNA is TGCAGTGCTAGAGTAAACCAGGGTACTAATCAGCCCCAGCATTTT. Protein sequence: CSARVNQGTNQPQHF.

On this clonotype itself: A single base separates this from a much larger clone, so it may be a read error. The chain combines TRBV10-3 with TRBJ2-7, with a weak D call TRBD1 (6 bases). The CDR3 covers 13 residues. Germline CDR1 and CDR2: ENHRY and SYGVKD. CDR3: CAISEDRKYERYF. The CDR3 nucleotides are TGTGCCATCAGCGAAGACAGGAAATACGAGCGGTACTTC.

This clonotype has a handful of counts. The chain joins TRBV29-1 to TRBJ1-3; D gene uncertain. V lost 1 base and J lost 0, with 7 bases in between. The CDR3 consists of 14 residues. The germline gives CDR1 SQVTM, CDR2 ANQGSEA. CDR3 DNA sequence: TGCAGCGTTGAAGGGGAAATCTCTGGAAACACCATATATTTT. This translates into CSVEGEISGNTIYF.

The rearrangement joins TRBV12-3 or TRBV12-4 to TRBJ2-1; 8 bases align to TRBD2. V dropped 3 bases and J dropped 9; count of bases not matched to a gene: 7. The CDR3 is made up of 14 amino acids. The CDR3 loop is CASSFLGLASEQFF. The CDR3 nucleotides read TGTGCCAGCAGTTTTTTAGGACTAGCAAGTGAGCAGTTCTTC.

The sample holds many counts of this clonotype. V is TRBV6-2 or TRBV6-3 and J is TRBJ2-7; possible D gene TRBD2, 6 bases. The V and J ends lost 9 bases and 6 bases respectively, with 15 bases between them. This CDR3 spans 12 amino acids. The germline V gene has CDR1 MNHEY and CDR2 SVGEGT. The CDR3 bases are TGTGCCAGTAAAAAACAGGAGGGCGAGCAGTACTTC. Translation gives CASKKQEGEQYF.